This T cell receptor beta chain was recovered during a study of blood T cells in healthy people across ages. Per-sample PBMC isolation yielded at least 6 million cells. At least 5.5 micrograms of total RNA were extracted per sample. A second PCR of roughly 6 to 12 cycles used a sample-barcoded 5' primer and a J-beta primer mix. TCRdb re-called the 5' RACE reads through MiXCR, storing one row per CDR3 protein. The data contain 800,000 to 1,000,000 distinct CDR3 sequences, under 50% of them seen just once; the ten biggest clones take up under 15%. Sequences were obtained from blood. This TCR derives from a man under 40 in good health.

The CDR3 loop is CASSFRGTGNEQFF. The CDR3 DNA reads TGTGCCAGCAGTTTCAGGGGGACGGGTAATGAGCAGTTCTTC. The V and J genes are TRBV12-3 or TRBV12-4 and TRBJ2-1, with TRBD1 matching 7 bases. The CDR3 sequence is 14 residues long. After removal of 3 bases from V and 7 bases from J, the junction contained 6 bases not matched to a gene.